Below, 21 T cell receptor beta chains from the same sample are listed, as sequenced in a study of blood T cell repertoires in COVID-19. The assay was immunoSEQ multiplex PCR, and TCRdb's table has in-frame clones only and misses some. The sample includes roughly 200,000 clones, roughly 85% seen only once; the top ten take approximately 11%. The sequenced sample consisted of peripheral blood. These receptors all come from a human donor with active or convalescent COVID-19. The donor label of this sample is uncertain.

This chain connects TRBV9 to TRBJ2-5, with D possibly TRBD2 on 6 matching bases. The CDR3 runs to 15 residues. Per germline, CDR1 SGDLS and CDR2 YYNGEE. Trimming took 0 bases from V and 4 from J, leaving 13 bases between them. DNA of the CDR3: TGTGCCAGCAGCGTAGGAGGCGGGACCACAGAGACCCAGTACTTC. Its protein is CASSVGGGTTETQYF.

This chain uses TRBV7-9 with TRBJ2-3; perhaps TRBD1 as D (6 bases). This CDR3 has 15 amino acids. Germline loops: CDR1 SEHNR, CDR2 FQNEAQ (reference sequence). The V and J ends lost 0 bases and 3 bases respectively, with 10 bases between them. The CDR3: CASSLAQGRTDTQYF. CDR3 coding DNA: TGTGCCAGCAGCTTAGCACAGGGTCGTACAGATACGCAGTATTTT.

The gene calls are TRBV7-3 and TRBJ2-7; D is unclear. Trimming cost V 3 bases and J 4 bases, with 7 bases left between them. The germline V gene has CDR1 SGHTA and CDR2 FQGTGA. The CDR3 spans 12 residues. The CDR3 DNA reads TGTGCCAGCAGCTTTTTCCTTTACGAGCAGTACTTC. It specifies CASSFFLYEQYF.

The V gene is TRBV5-4, the J gene TRBJ1-6; D is uncertain. CDR3 size: 14 residues. The V gene's germline CDR1 is SGHNT and CDR2 YYREEE (reference sequence). Trimming stripped 0 bases from V and 7 bases from J, with 8 bases between. The CDR3 reads CASSLDQANSPLHF. CDR3 DNA sequence: TGTGCCAGCAGCTTGGACCAGGCAAATTCACCCCTCCACTTT.

The chain combines TRBV2 with TRBJ1-4; 11 bases match TRBD1. V was pared by 5 bases and J by 4 bases, with 3 bases of the junction left unmatched. The germline V gene has CDR1 SNHLY and CDR2 FYNNEI. The CDR3 consists of 15 residues. CDR3 sequence: CASSWTGGGNEKLFF. The CDR3 nucleotides are TGTGCCAGCAGTTGGACAGGGGGCGGTAATGAAAAACTGTTTTTT.

The CDR3 loop reads CATSSSGTRRSDTQYF. CDR3 DNA sequence: TGTGCCACCAGCAGCTCCGGGACTAGGAGGTCAGATACGCAGTATTTT. The chain links TRBV15 to TRBJ2-3; 8 bases line up with TRBD2. Trimming at V came to 3 bases and at J to 4 bases, leaving 9 bases not matched to a gene. Looked up from germline, CDR1 is LNHNV and CDR2 is YYDKDF (reference sequence). The CDR3 sequence is 16 residues long.

The chain employs TRBV5-4 and TRBJ2-2; 12 bases line up with TRBD2. CDR1 is SGHNT and CDR2 is YYREEE in the germline V gene (reference sequence). This CDR3 region has 17 residues. V was pared by 1 base and J by 4 bases, with 5 bases of the junction left unmatched. CDR3 coding DNA: TGTGCCAGCAGCTTGCCTAGCGGGGGGGCGGGCACCGGGGAGCTGTTTTTT. This translates into CASSLPSGGAGTGELFF.

This chain links TRBV6-1 with TRBJ1-2; D unresolved. With 0 bases removed from V and 7 bases from J, the gap between germline ends came to 15 bases. This CDR3 has 15 amino acids. CDR1 and CDR2 from the germline V gene are MNHNS and SASEGT. The CDR3 DNA sequence: TGTGCCAGCAGTGAAGCGCGTGGTACCCCCTCTGGCTACACCTTC. It encodes CASSEARGTPSGYTF.

V usage is TRBV18 and J usage is TRBJ2-5; D is unclear. Deletions cut 5 bases from V and 5 bases from J, with 6 bases between. The CDR3 sequence is 11 residues long. Germline V CDR1 and CDR2: KGHSH, LQKENI. In DNA, the CDR3 is TGTGCCAGCTCATTAGAGGAGACCCAGTACTTC. Translated, it gives CASSLEETQYF. Drawing the rest from reference TRBV18 and TRBJ2-5, the complete variable domain is NAGVMQNPRHLVRRRGQEARLRCSPMKGHSHVYWYRQLPEEGLKFMVYLQKENIIDESGMPKERFSAEFPKEGPSILRIQQVVRGDSAAYFCASSLEETQYFGPGTRLLVL.

The chain uses TRBV24-1 and TRBJ2-3; the match to TRBD1 covers 9 bases. Germline V gene lookup returns CDR1 KGHDR and CDR2 SFDVKD. Germline trimming cut 8 bases from V and 6 bases from J; bases unmatched to any gene: 8. CDR3 length: 14 residues. CDR3 amino acids: CATKGQGNSDTQYF. CDR3 in DNA: TGTGCCACCAAAGGACAGGGGAATTCCGATACGCAGTATTTT.

This clone was counted once. The V gene is TRBV4-2, the J gene TRBJ2-5, with D possibly matching TRBD2 (5 bases). CDR3 length: 18 amino acids. The V gene's germline CDR1 is LGHNA and CDR2 YNFKEQ. Trimming stripped 0 bases from V and 2 bases from J, with 19 bases between. The CDR3 DNA follows: TGTGCCAGCAGCCAAGATGCCCTCCAAGCGGCTACTCAAGAGACCCAGTACTTC. Encoded protein: CASSQDALQAATQETQYF.

The chain carries TRBV30 and TRBJ2-7; 7 nucleotides align to TRBD1. Germline CDR1 reads GTSNPN; CDR2 reads SVGIG (reference sequence). Trimming cost V 4 bases and J 6 bases; bases outside gene matches: 3. This CDR3 is 11 amino acids long. CDR3 in amino acids: CAWNRDSEQYF. The DNA of the CDR3 is TGTGCCTGGAACAGGGACAGCGAGCAGTACTTC.

This chain links TRBV7-2 with TRBJ2-2, with a weak D call TRBD1 (6 bases). The CDR3 consists of 15 residues. V lost 1 base and J lost 4, with 10 bases in between. The V gene's germline CDR1 is SGHTA and CDR2 FQGNSA. The CDR3 protein is CASSLVRGITGELFF. The DNA for the CDR3 is TGTGCCAGCAGCTTAGTTAGGGGGATCACCGGGGAGCTGTTTTTT. Using reference TRBV7-2 and TRBJ2-2 for the parts outside the CDR3, the full variable domain is GAGVSQSPSNKVTEKGKDVELRCDPISGHTALYWYRQSLGQGLEFLIYFQGNSAPDKSGLPSDRFSAERTGGSVSTLTIQRTQQEDSAVYLCASSLVRGITGELFFGEGSRLTVL.

DNA of the CDR3: TGTGCCAGCAGCTCCGGGACTAGCGGGAGCTACGAGCAGTACTTC. Protein product: CASSSGTSGSYEQYF. The chain employs TRBV7-6 and TRBJ2-7; 14 nucleotides align to TRBD2. CDR1 and CDR2 (germline): SGHVS, FNYEAQ. The CDR3 is 15 amino acids. Trimming took 4 bases from V and 3 from J; bases not matched to a gene: 2. Full variable domain (remainder filled in from reference TRBV7-6 and TRBJ2-7): GAGVSQSPRYKVTKRGQDVALRCDPISGHVSLYWYRQALGQGPEFLTYFNYEAQQDKSGLPNDRFSAERPEGSISTLTIQRTEQRDSAMYRCASSSGTSGSYEQYFGPGTRLTVT.

The V call is TRBV5-4, the J call TRBJ2-1, with 10 bases that match TRBD2. CDR3 length: 15 residues. V shed 2 bases and J 2 bases; nucleotides not matched to a gene: 1. The V gene's germline CDR1 is SGHNT and CDR2 YYREEE (reference sequence). CDR3 residues: CASSLAGGTYNEQFF. CDR3 DNA sequence: TGTGCCAGCAGCTTAGCGGGGGGGACCTACAATGAGCAGTTCTTC.

The chain is built from TRBV19 and TRBJ2-7, with TRBD2 identical over 12 bases. V trimming: 3 bases; J trimming: 2 bases; junction bases outside the gene matches: 5. This CDR3 has 16 amino acids. Germline lookup yields CDR1 LNHDA and CDR2 SQIVND (reference sequence). CDR3 in DNA: TGTGCCAGTAGTATCCGCCTAGCGGGAGGGCCCTACGAGCAGTACTTC. Translation gives CASSIRLAGGPYEQYF.

The V and J genes are TRBV9 and TRBJ2-3; TRBD1 aligns across 9 bases. Germline CDR1 and CDR2: SGDLS and YYNGEE. The V segment lost 2 bases and the J segment 4 bases; nucleotides outside the gene matches: 5. The CDR3 length is 15 residues. The DNA of the CDR3 is TGTGCCAGCAGCGTGACAGGGGGGTTCGCAGATACGCAGTATTTT. Translated, it gives CASSVTGGFADTQYF.

This chain uses TRBV5-1 with TRBJ2-1; D is possibly TRBD1 (5 bases). Germline V CDR1 and CDR2: SGHRS, YFSETQ. Trimming took 0 bases from V and 4 from J, leaving 14 bases between them. The CDR3 loop spans 16 amino acids. The CDR3 loop is CASSLADSSRYNEQFF. DNA of the CDR3: TGCGCCAGCAGCTTGGCCGACAGCAGTCGGTACAATGAGCAGTTCTTC.

V gene TRBV4-3 combines with J gene TRBJ1-2; possibly TRBD1 for D (5 bases). The CDR3 sequence is 15 residues long. The V gene's germline CDR1 is LGHNA and CDR2 YSLEER. V was pared by 0 bases and J by 3 bases, with 11 bases between. CDR3 coding DNA: TGCGCCAGCAGCCAAGATGCCAGGGCCGACTATGGCTACACCTTC. Translated: CASSQDARADYGYTF.

The V call is TRBV6-5, the J call TRBJ1-3; 7 positions match TRBD1. J lost 2 bases, V lost 6 bases, and 7 bases had no gene match. The CDR3 extends over 15 amino acids. Germline V gene lookup returns CDR1 MNHEY and CDR2 SVGAGI. CDR3 protein: CASSRQGTAGNTIYF. In DNA form, the CDR3 reads TGTGCCAGCAGCCGACAGGGAACGGCTGGAAACACCATATATTTT.

The chain employs TRBV7-6 and TRBJ1-1, with TRBD1 matching 8 bases. Germline CDR1 reads SGHVS; CDR2 reads FNYEAQ. The J segment lost 4 bases and the V segment lost 5 bases, leaving 12 bases of the junction unmatched. The CDR3 loop spans 16 amino acids. CDR3 sequence reads: CASSLDRGLIGTEAFF. CDR3 in DNA: TGTGCCAGCAGCCTAGACAGGGGCCTTATCGGCACTGAAGCTTTCTTT.